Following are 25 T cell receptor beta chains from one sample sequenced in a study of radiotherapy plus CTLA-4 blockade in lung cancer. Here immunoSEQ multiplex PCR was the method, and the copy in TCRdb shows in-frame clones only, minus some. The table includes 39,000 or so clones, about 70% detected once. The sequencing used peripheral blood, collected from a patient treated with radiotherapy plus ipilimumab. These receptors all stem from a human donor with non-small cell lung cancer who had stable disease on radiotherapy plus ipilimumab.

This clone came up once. For the CDR3, the DNA is TGTGCCAGCAAACTGTACCGGAACGAGCAGTACGTC. Its translation is CASKLYRNEQYV. The rearrangement joins TRBV2 to TRBJ2-7; unclear D gene. This CDR3 region has 12 residues. V was shortened by 7 bases and J by 5 bases, with 12 bases between the two germline ends. Germline V lookup: CDR1 SNHLY, CDR2 FYNNEI.

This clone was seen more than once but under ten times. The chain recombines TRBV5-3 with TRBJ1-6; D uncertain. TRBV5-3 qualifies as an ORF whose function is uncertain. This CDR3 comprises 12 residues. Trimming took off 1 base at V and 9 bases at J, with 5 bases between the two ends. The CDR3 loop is CARSLCSSPLHF. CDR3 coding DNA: TGTGCCAGAAGCTTGTGTTCTTCACCCCTCCACTTT.

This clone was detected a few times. As DNA, the CDR3 is TGTGCCAGCAGCCTCAGTGAACCTAGCAATCAGCCCCAGCATTTT. Protein product: CASSLSEPSNQPQHF. The genes are TRBV7-9 and TRBJ1-5; D is uncertain. The CDR3 is 15 amino acids. Deletions cut 5 bases from V and 0 bases from J, with 11 bases between. Looked up from germline, CDR1 is SEHNR and CDR2 is FQNEAQ (reference sequence). Based on the CDR3 plus reference TRBV7-9 and TRBJ1-5, the full variable domain is DTGVSQNPRHKITKRGQNVTFRCDPISEHNRLYWYRQTLGQGPEFLTYFQNEAQLEKSRLLSDRFSAERPKGSFSTLEIQRTEQGDSAMYLCASSLSEPSNQPQHFGDGTRLSIL.

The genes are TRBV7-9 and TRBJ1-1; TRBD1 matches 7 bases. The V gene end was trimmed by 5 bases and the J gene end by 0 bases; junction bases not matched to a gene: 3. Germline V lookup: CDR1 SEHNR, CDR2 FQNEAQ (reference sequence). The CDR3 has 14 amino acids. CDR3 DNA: TGTGCCAGCAGCCTGGGACAGATGAACACTGAAGCTTTCTTT. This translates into CASSLGQMNTEAFF. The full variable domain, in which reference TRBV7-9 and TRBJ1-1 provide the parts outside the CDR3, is DTGVSQNPRHKITKRGQNVTFRCDPISEHNRLYWYRQTLGQGPEFLTYFQNEAQLEKSRLLSDRFSAERPKGSFSTLEIQRTEQGDSAMYLCASSLGQMNTEAFFGQGTRLTVV.

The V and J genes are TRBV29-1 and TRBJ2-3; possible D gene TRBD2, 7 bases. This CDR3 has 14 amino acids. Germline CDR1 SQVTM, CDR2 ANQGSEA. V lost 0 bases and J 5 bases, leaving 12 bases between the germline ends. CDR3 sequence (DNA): TGCAGCGTTGAAGATTGGGAGGGGGGAGATACGCAGTATTTT. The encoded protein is CSVEDWEGGDTQYF.

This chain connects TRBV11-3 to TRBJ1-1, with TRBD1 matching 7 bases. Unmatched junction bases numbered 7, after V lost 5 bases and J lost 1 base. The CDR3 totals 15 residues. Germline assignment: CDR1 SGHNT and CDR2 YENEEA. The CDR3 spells CASSTSGTANTEAFF. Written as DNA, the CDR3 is TGTGCCAGCAGCACCTCCGGGACAGCGAACACTGAAGCTTTCTTT.

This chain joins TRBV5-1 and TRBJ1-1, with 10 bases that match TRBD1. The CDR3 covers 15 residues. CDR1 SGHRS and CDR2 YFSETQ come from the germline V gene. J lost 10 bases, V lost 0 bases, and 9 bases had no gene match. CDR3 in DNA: TGCGCCAGCAGCTTGGACTTCGGGACAGGGGTTGGAGCTTTCTTT. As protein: CASSLDFGTGVGAFF.

The CDR3 reads CASSPVTGSIGNQPQHF. The CDR3, as DNA: TGTGCCAGCAGCCCGGTTACAGGGTCAATAGGGAATCAGCCCCAGCATTTT. The V call is TRBV28, the J call TRBJ1-5, with D possibly being TRBD1 (6 bases). This CDR3 is built from 17 residues. V lost 6 bases to trimming and J lost 4 bases, with 22 bases between them. Germline lookup yields CDR1 MDHEN and CDR2 SYDVKM.

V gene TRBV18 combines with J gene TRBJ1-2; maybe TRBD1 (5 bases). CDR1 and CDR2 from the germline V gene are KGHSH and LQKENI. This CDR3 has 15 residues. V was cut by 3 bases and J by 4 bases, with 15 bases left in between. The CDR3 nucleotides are TGTGCCAGCTCACCCCCTTCGTTGACAGTCTATGGCTACACCTTC. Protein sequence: CASSPPSLTVYGYTF.

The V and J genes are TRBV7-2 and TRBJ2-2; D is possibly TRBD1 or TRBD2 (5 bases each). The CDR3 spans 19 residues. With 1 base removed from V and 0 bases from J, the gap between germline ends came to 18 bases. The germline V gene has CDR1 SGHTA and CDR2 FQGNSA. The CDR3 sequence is CASSLVSLSGTTNTGELFF. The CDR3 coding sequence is TGTGCCAGCAGCTTAGTTTCCCTTTCGGGGACCACGAACACCGGGGAGCTGTTTTTT.

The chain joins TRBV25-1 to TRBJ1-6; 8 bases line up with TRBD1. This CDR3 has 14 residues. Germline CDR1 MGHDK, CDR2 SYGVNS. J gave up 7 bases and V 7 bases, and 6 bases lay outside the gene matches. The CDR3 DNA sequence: TGTGCCAGCAACTCCAGGGGGCGCAATTCACCCCTCCACTTT. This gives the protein CASNSRGRNSPLHF.

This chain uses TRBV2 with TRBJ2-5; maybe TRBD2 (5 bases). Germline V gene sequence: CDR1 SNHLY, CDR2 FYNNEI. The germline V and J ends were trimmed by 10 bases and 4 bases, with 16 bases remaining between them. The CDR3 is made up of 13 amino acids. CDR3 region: CATRTQVVETQYF. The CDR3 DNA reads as TGTGCCACTAGGACTCAAGTCGTAGAGACCCAGTACTTC.

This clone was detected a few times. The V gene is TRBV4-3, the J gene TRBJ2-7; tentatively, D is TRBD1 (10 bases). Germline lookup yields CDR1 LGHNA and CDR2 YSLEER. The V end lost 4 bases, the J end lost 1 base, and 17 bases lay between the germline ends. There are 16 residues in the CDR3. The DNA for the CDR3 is TGCGCCAGCAGCCCTAGCGGGACAGGGGAATCCTACGAGCAGTACTTC. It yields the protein CASSPSGTGESYEQYF.

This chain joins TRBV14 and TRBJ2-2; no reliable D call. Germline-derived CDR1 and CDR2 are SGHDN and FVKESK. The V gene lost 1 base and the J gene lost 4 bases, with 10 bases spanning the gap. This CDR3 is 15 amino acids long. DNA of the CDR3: TGTGCCAGCAGCCAAGTAGGGCAGATCACCGGGGAGCTGTTTTTT. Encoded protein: CASSQVGQITGELFF.

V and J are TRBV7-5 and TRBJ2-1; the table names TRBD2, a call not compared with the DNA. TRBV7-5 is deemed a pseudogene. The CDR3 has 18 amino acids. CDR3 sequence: CARSAPILAGGYYNEQFF. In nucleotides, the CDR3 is TGTGCCAGAAGCGCCCCGATCCTAGCGGGGGGTTACTACAATGAGCAGTTCTTC.

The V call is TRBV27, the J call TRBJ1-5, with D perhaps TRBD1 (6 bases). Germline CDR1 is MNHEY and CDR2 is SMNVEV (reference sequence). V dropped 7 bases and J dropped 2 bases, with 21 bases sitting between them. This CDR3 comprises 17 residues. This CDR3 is CASKSGTTTYGNQPQHF. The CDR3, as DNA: TGTGCCAGCAAATCCGGGACAACTACTTATGGCAATCAGCCCCAGCATTTT.

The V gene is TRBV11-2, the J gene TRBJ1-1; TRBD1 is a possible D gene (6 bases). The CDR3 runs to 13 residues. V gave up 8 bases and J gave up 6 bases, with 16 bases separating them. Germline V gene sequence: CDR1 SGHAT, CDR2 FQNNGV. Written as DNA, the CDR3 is TGTGCCAGCGGGAGGTCAGGGGACGCTGAAGCTTTCTTT. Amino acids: CASGRSGDAEAFF.

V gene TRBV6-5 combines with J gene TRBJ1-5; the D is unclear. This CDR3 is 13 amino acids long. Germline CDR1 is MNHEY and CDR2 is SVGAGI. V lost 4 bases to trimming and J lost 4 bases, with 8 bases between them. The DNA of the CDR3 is TGTGCCAGCAGTTCTACTGAAAATCAGCCCCAGCATTTT. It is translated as CASSSTENQPQHF.

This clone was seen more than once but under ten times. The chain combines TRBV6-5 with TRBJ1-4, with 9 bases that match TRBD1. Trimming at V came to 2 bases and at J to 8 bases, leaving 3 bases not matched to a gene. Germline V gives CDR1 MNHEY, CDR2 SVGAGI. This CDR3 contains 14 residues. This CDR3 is CASSYRQGGEKLFF. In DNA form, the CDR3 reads TGTGCCAGCAGTTACCGACAGGGGGGAGAAAAACTGTTTTTT.

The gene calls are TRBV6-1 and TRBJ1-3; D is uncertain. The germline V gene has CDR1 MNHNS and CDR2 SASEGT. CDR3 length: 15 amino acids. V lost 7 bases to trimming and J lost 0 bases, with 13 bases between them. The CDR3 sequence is CASKGSVSSGNTIYF. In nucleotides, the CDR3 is TGTGCCAGCAAAGGGAGCGTGAGCTCTGGAAACACCATATATTTT.

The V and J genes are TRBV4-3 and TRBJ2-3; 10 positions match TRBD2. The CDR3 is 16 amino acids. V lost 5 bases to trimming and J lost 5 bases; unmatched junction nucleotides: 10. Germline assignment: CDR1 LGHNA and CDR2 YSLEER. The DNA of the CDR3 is TGCGCCAGCAGCTCCTATCTTAGCGGGGGGCAAGATACGCAGTATTTT. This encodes CASSSYLSGGQDTQYF.

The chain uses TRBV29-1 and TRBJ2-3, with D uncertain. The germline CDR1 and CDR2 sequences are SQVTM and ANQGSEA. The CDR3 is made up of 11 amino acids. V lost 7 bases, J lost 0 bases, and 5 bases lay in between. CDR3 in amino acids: CSGSSTDTQYF. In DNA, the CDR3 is TGCAGCGGGAGTAGCACAGATACGCAGTATTTT.

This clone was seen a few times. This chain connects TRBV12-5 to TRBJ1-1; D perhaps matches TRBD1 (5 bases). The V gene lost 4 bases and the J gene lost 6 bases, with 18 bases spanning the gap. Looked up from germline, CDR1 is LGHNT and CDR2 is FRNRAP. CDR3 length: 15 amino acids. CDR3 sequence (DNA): TGTGCTAGTGGTTCCCCCCCGTCAGGGACCCCTGAAGCTTTCTTT. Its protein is CASGSPPSGTPEAFF.

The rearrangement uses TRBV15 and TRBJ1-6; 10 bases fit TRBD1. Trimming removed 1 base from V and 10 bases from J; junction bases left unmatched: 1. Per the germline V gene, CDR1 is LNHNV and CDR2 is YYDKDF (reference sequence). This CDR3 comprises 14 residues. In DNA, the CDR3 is TGTGCCACCAGCAGAGGGGACAGGGGATCACCCCTCCACTTT. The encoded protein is CATSRGDRGSPLHF. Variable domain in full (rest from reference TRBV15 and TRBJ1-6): DAMVIQNPRYQVTQFGKPVTLSCSQTLNHNVMYWYQQKSSQAPKLLFHYYDKDFNNEADTPDNFQSRRPNTSFCFLDIRSPGLGDTAMYLCATSRGDRGSPLHFGNGTRLTVT.

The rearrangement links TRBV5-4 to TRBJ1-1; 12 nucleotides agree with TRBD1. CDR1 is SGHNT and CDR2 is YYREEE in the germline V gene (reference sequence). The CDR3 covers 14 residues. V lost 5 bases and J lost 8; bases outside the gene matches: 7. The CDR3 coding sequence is TGTGCCAGCAGGCCGGGACAGGGGGCTTCGGAAGCTTTCTTT. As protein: CASRPGQGASEAFF.